The next 30 T cell receptor beta chains were all read from a single sample in a study of T cells in Graves' hyperthyroidism and ophthalmopathy (dated by TCRdb to the late 2010s). The protocol used for the library was multiplex PCR. The sample was run on an Illumina HiSeq 2000. TCR beta CDR3 regions were amplified from RNA transcripts. The TCR CDR3 was subjected to a first round of RT-PCR using the HTBI primer set and the Qiagen OneStep RT-PCR kit. TCRdb's own reprocessing of the public reads used fastp at Q25 and MiXCR and kept productive beta chains. CDR3 protein duplicates are merged, each entry listing the most common genes and DNA. The sample includes about 500,000 distinct CDR3 sequences, with approximately 17% observed a single time. Roughly a sixth of the sample is taken by the ten largest. Sequenced sample: blood. Receptors originate from a woman in her late teens or twenties with Graves' ophthalmopathy.

The table lists this clonotype with a few counts. This chain uses TRBV5-5 with TRBJ2-2; D possibly corresponds to TRBD2 (6 bases). Germline CDR1 is SGHKS and CDR2 is YYEKEE (reference sequence). The CDR3 totals 15 residues. V was clipped by 5 bases and J by 4 bases, with 15 bases between them. Here the CDR3 reads CASRPPGVGTGELFF. CDR3 DNA: TGTGCCAGCAGGCCTCCGGGGGTCGGCACCGGGGAGCTGTTTTTT.

This clonotype turned up a few times. The chain is built from TRBV7-2 and TRBJ2-5, with D possibly TRBD2 on 7 matching bases. The CDR3 has 15 residues. CDR1 is SGHTA, CDR2 FQGNSA, per germline. V lost 7 bases to trimming and J lost 4 bases, with 19 bases between them. The CDR3 nucleotides read TGTGCCAGCACCCCCTGGGGGGGAGGGGGAGAGACCCAGTACTTC. Translated, it gives CASTPWGGGGETQYF. Based on the CDR3 plus reference TRBV7-2 and TRBJ2-5, the full variable domain is GAGVSQSPSNKVTEKGKDVELRCDPISGHTALYWYRQSLGQGLEFLIYFQGNSAPDKSGLPSDRFSAERTGGSVSTLTIQRTQQEDSAVYLCASTPWGGGGETQYFGPGTRLLVL.

The chain recombines TRBV9 with TRBJ1-2; D is undetermined. Trimming took 1 base from V and 4 from J, leaving 8 bases between them. The germline V gene encodes CDR1 SGDLS and CDR2 YYNGEE. The CDR3 has 13 residues. The CDR3 nucleotides read TGTGCCAGCAGCGTACAGGCCGGCTATGGCTACACCTTC. Residues: CASSVQAGYGYTF.

This clonotype appeared many times. V and J are TRBV11-1 and TRBJ2-3; a weak D match, TRBD1 (6 bases). This CDR3 region has 14 residues. Germline CDR1 and CDR2: SGHAT and FQDESV (reference sequence). Trimming stripped 2 bases from V and 1 base from J, with 7 bases between. The CDR3 sequence: CASSLHRGTDTQYF. The CDR3 DNA reads TGTGCCAGCAGCTTACACAGGGGCACAGATACGCAGTATTTT.

In this sample, this clonotype turned up many times. The CDR3 spells CASSDSGGEYNEQFF. The CDR3 DNA follows: TGTGCCAGCAGCGATAGCGGGGGGGAGTACAATGAGCAGTTCTTC. The rearrangement uses TRBV9 and TRBJ2-1, with 11 bases that match TRBD2. There are 15 residues in the CDR3. Germline loops: CDR1 SGDLS, CDR2 YYNGEE. J was trimmed by 4 bases and V by 3 bases; bases with no gene match: 3.

This chain joins TRBV3-1 and TRBJ2-4; 11 bases are a match to TRBD2. CDR3 size: 17 residues. CDR1 is LGHDT and CDR2 is YNNKEL in the germline V gene (reference sequence). V lost 5 bases, J lost 3 bases, and 9 bases stayed unmatched. CDR3: CASSGTSGNFFKNIQYF. In DNA form, the CDR3 reads TGTGCCAGCAGCGGGACTAGCGGAAACTTCTTCAAAAACATTCAGTACTTC.

CDR3 protein: CASSQLAGVNTGELFF. The DNA of the CDR3 is TGTGCCAGCAGCCAACTAGCGGGGGTAAACACCGGGGAGCTGTTTTTT. This rearrangement joins TRBV6-1 to TRBJ2-2, with TRBD2 matching 11 bases. Trimming removed 6 bases from V and 2 bases from J; junction bases left unmatched: 5. Germline values: CDR1 MNHNS, CDR2 SASEGT. The CDR3 has 16 residues.

This clonotype was observed at least ten times. The chain joins TRBV6-1 to TRBJ1-2, with TRBD1 identical over 10 bases. V was pared by 6 bases and J by 8 bases, with 6 bases of the junction left unmatched. The CDR3 spans 13 residues. Looked up from germline, CDR1 is MNHNS and CDR2 is SASEGT. In nucleotides, the CDR3 is TGTGCCAGCAGACCTGGGACAGGGGAAGGCTACACCTTC. Protein product: CASRPGTGEGYTF.

The chain joins TRBV7-6 to TRBJ2-5; 9 nucleotides align to TRBD2. The trim removed 7 bases at V and 2 bases at J, leaving 8 bases unmatched. This CDR3 region has 15 residues. Germline lookup yields CDR1 SGHVS and CDR2 FNYEAQ. The CDR3 DNA follows: TGTGCCAGCAAGGGGAGCGGGAGGTTACAAGAGACCCAGTACTTC. This codes for CASKGSGRLQETQYF.

The chain recombines TRBV24-1 with TRBJ1-2; D uncertain. Germline CDR1 KGHDR, CDR2 SFDVKD. Deletions cut 2 bases from V and 11 bases from J, with 11 bases between. The CDR3 is made up of 12 amino acids. CDR3: CATSDSRASYTF. CDR3 nucleotide sequence: TGTGCCACCAGTGATTCCAGAGCTAGTTACACCTTC.

The table lists this clonotype with a count of one. The chain is built from TRBV27 and TRBJ2-7; D call uncertain. The CDR3 extends over 14 amino acids. V was cut by 0 bases and J by 5 bases, with 11 bases left in between. Germline V lookup: CDR1 MNHEY, CDR2 SMNVEV (reference sequence). CDR3 region: CASSLSAGIHEQYF. For the CDR3, the DNA is TGTGCCAGCAGTTTATCGGCAGGAATCCACGAGCAGTACTTC.

This clonotype was counted a few times. This chain uses TRBV19 with TRBJ1-1; D might be TRBD1 (5 bases). The CDR3 is made up of 13 amino acids. Germline V gene sequence: CDR1 LNHDA, CDR2 SQIVND (reference sequence). V was shortened by 1 base and J by 5 bases, with 8 bases between the two germline ends. The CDR3 DNA reads TGTGCCAGTAGTATAGCGGGGGGAACTGAAGCTTTCTTT. As protein: CASSIAGGTEAFF.

This clonotype was counted at least ten times. This chain joins TRBV3-1 and TRBJ2-7; D perhaps matches TRBD1 (6 bases). The germline V gene has CDR1 LGHDT and CDR2 YNNKEL (reference sequence). V was shortened by 5 bases and J by 2 bases, with 16 bases between the two germline ends. The CDR3 loop spans 15 amino acids. This CDR3 is CASSKGVYSAYEQYF. In DNA, the CDR3 is TGTGCCAGCAGCAAGGGGGTCTATTCCGCCTACGAGCAGTACTTC.

The sample holds many counts of this clonotype. The chain uses TRBV28 and TRBJ1-1, with unresolved D. Germline V gene data show CDR1 as MDHEN and CDR2 as SYDVKM. The ends were cut back, 7 bases at V and 6 bases at J, with 12 bases in the middle. This CDR3 is built from 12 residues. The CDR3 sequence is CASKVSQSEAFF. In DNA, the CDR3 is TGTGCCAGCAAAGTTTCCCAGTCTGAAGCTTTCTTT.

This clonotype has at least ten counts. The CDR3: CASRPGPSNQPQHF. The CDR3 nucleotides are TGTGCCAGCAGGCCGGGCCCTAGCAATCAGCCCCAGCATTTT. The rearrangement joins TRBV6-1 to TRBJ1-5, with D hard to call. Trimming took off 6 bases at V and 0 bases at J, with 9 bases between the two ends. CDR1 and CDR2 (germline): MNHNS, SASEGT. This CDR3 spans 14 amino acids.

The CDR3 region is CASSPQEPNTEAFF. As DNA, the CDR3 is TGTGCCAGCAGCCCCCAGGAGCCCAACACTGAAGCTTTCTTT. The chain uses TRBV9 and TRBJ1-1; D is unclear. V was shortened by 4 bases and J by 2 bases, with 12 bases between the two germline ends. CDR1 is SGDLS, CDR2 YYNGEE, per germline. This CDR3 comprises 14 residues.

This clonotype was seen a few times. Here the CDR3 omits its conserved ending phenylalanine or tryptophan, so a read error is the likely source. The CDR3 sequence is CASSQTGLNTEAFL. DNA for the CDR3: TGTGCCAGCAGCCAAACAGGGTTGAACACTGAAGCTTTCCTT. The chain uses TRBV27 and TRBJ1-1; maybe TRBD1 (6 bases). The CDR3 is made up of 14 amino acids. Trimming removed 6 bases at V and 0 bases at J, with 11 bases between. Germline lookup yields CDR1 MNHEY and CDR2 SMNVEV (reference sequence).

The V and J genes are TRBV3-1 and TRBJ2-5; 14 bases are a match to TRBD2. V lost 3 bases to trimming and J lost 3 bases; unmatched junction nucleotides: 3. Germline CDR1 and CDR2: LGHDT and YNNKEL (reference sequence). The CDR3 loop spans 16 amino acids. CDR3 protein: CASSHRTSGGKETQYF. CDR3 in DNA: TGTGCCAGCAGCCATAGGACTAGCGGGGGGAAAGAGACCCAGTACTTC.

This clonotype was detected ten times or more. The V call is TRBV10-3, the J call TRBJ2-1; no clear D gene. Trimming took off 0 bases at V and 6 bases at J, with 9 bases between the two ends. There are 14 residues in the CDR3. Per germline, CDR1 ENHRY and CDR2 SYGVKD. CDR3 DNA: TGTGCCATCAGTGAGTCGCACAGCACCAATGAGCAGTTCTTC. This sequence encodes CAISESHSTNEQFF.

This clonotype was found many times. The chain combines TRBV28 with TRBJ1-5; unclear D gene. The CDR3 is made up of 13 amino acids. CDR1 and CDR2 from the germline V gene are MDHEN and SYDVKM. V was clipped by 3 bases and J by 0 bases, with 3 bases between them. CDR3 coding DNA: TGTGCCAGCAGTTTCAATAGCAATCAGCCCCAGCATTTT. Translated: CASSFNSNQPQHF.

Regarding this clonotype: A much larger clone lies a single base off, so this may be a read error. The V and J genes are TRBV28 and TRBJ2-2; no reliable D call. V was cut by 6 bases and J by 1 base, with 9 bases left in between. This CDR3 comprises 14 residues. Germline-derived CDR1 and CDR2 are MDHEN and SYDVKM. The CDR3 DNA sequence: TGTGCCAGCAGCCACTACGAGAACACCGGGGAGCTGTTTTTT. Amino acids: CASSHYENTGELFF. Looking up the rest from reference TRBV28 and TRBJ2-2 gives the full variable domain: DVKVTQSSRYLVKRTGEKVFLECVQDMDHENMFWYRQDPGLGLRLIYFSYDVKMKEKGDIPEGYSVSREKKERFSLILESASTNQTSMYLCASSHYENTGELFFGEGSRLTVL.

CDR3 region: CASSPLAGATYEQYF. CDR3 bases: TGTGCCAGCAGTCCCCTAGCGGGGGCGACCTACGAGCAGTACTTC. The chain employs TRBV12-3 or TRBV12-4 and TRBJ2-7, with TRBD2 matching over 10 bases. The CDR3 sequence is 15 residues long. The V and J ends lost 5 bases and 2 bases, in that order; junction bases with no gene match: 6.

This clonotype was counted ten times or more. The rearrangement joins TRBV20-1 to TRBJ2-7; 7 nucleotides line up with TRBD1. Germline V CDR1 and CDR2: DFQATT, SNEGSKA (reference sequence). The ends lost 7 bases at V and 1 base at J; junction bases unmatched: 1. This CDR3 has 11 amino acids. CDR3 DNA sequence: TGCAGTGTCAGGGGGTCCTACGAGCAGTACTTC. Translating gives CSVRGSYEQYF.

This clonotype was counted between two and nine times. The J gene is TRBJ2-1, the V gene TRBV10-3; TRBD1 aligns across 8 bases. Per the germline V gene, CDR1 is ENHRY and CDR2 is SYGVKD. The CDR3 contains 14 residues. With 3 bases clipped from V and 7 bases from J, the junction kept 5 bases outside the gene matches. As DNA, the CDR3 is TGTGCCATCAGTGATCAGGGGGCTTATAATGAGCAGTTCTTC. Translated, it gives CAISDQGAYNEQFF.

The table lists this clonotype with many counts. The V call is TRBV6-2 or TRBV6-3, the J call TRBJ2-7, with unresolved D. CDR1 and CDR2 (germline): MNHEY, SVGEGT. The CDR3 contains 16 residues. Between the trimmed V and J ends, which lost 0 bases and 2 bases, there was a span of 14 bases. The CDR3 reads CASSYSFDFVTYEQYF. CDR3 coding DNA: TGTGCCAGCAGTTACTCGTTCGATTTCGTGACCTACGAGCAGTACTTC.

Many counts were recorded for this clonotype. The chain has TRBV6-1 and TRBJ1-6; D unclear. CDR1 MNHNS and CDR2 SASEGT come from the germline V gene. Trimming cost V 5 bases and J 9 bases, with 8 bases left between them. The CDR3 spans 12 residues. The CDR3 region is CASSPTPSPLHF. The CDR3 bases are TGTGCCAGCAGTCCGACGCCTTCACCCCTCCACTTT.

Only a few counts were recorded for this clonotype. The genes are TRBV5-1 and TRBJ1-1; TRBD1 might be the D (6 bases). The CDR3 covers 15 residues. Germline assignment: CDR1 SGHRS and CDR2 YFSETQ. Trimming took off 7 bases at V and 1 base at J, with 17 bases between the two ends. As DNA, the CDR3 is TGCGCCAGCGGAACCACCGACAGGCCGAACACTGAAGCTTTCTTT. Translating it yields CASGTTDRPNTEAFF.

The gene calls are TRBV11-3 and TRBJ2-3; 7 bases line up with TRBD1. The CDR3 loop spans 14 amino acids. CDR1 is SGHNT and CDR2 is YENEEA in the germline V gene. With V trimmed by 1 base and J by 4 bases, 2 bases remained unmatched. The CDR3: CASSLGDRPDTQYF. The DNA of the CDR3 is TGTGCCAGCAGCTTAGGGGACAGACCAGATACGCAGTATTTT.

This clonotype was seen ten or more times. The genes are TRBV3-1 and TRBJ2-5; a weak D match, TRBD2 (5 bases). Germline CDR1 and CDR2: LGHDT and YNNKEL (reference sequence). V dropped 2 bases and J dropped 5 bases, with 15 bases sitting between them. The CDR3 runs 15 residues. DNA for the CDR3: TGTGCCAGCAGCCAAAGCATCCTAGCTACGGAGACCCAGTACTTC. Translation: CASSQSILATETQYF.

On this clonotype itself: This clone may be a read error of a much larger clone one base away. This chain joins TRBV5-6 and TRBJ1-2; D gene unclear. Germline CDR1 SGHDT, CDR2 YYEEEE. The CDR3 has 14 residues. V was cut by 4 bases and J by 2 bases, with 12 bases left in between. The CDR3 loop is CASSRVSVNYGYTF. The CDR3 coding sequence is TGTGCCAGCAGCCGGGTGTCCGTGAACTATGGCTACACCTTC.